A selection of T cell receptor beta chains follows, all from one sample in a study of blood T cells in healthy people across ages. MiXCR, run by TCRdb on the 5' RACE reads, gives a single entry per CDR3 protein. The sample shows over a million distinct CDR3 sequences, 40% to 45% of them seen only once. Sequenced: blood. These receptors were obtained from a woman under 30 in good health. CDR3s include the opening cysteine and the closing phenylalanine or tryptophan. The order of the fields is V gene, D gene, clone size, J gene, CDR3 DNA, CDR3 protein. A D gene is named only where the DNA matches it firmly. Expanded clones get a size class; other rows say once, few or many, or leave the size out.

v_gene: TRBV7-2
d_gene: TRBD2
abundance: NA
j_gene: TRBJ2-7
CDR3nt: TGTGCCAGCAGCTTAACTAGCGTGGTCTCCTACGAGCAGTACTTC
CDR3aa: CASSLTSVVSYEQYF

v_gene: TRBV28
d_gene: NA
abundance: NA
j_gene: TRBJ2-2
CDR3nt: TGTGCCAGCAGTTACTACGGGGCGGCCAGGGAGCTGTTTTTT
CDR3aa: CASSYYGAARELFF

v_gene: TRBV12-3/TRBV12-4
d_gene: TRBD1
abundance: few
j_gene: TRBJ1-6
CDR3nt: TGTGCCAGCAGTTTGACAGGGTATTCACCCCTCCACTTT
CDR3aa: CASSLTGYSPLHF

v_gene: TRBV4-1
d_gene: NA
abundance: few
j_gene: TRBJ2-7
CDR3nt: TGCGCCAGCAGCCTCCGACAGAGTACCTACGAGCAGTACTTC
CDR3aa: CASSLRQSTYEQYF

v_gene: TRBV6-5
d_gene: TRBD1
abundance: NA
j_gene: TRBJ2-3
CDR3nt: TGTGCCAGCAGTTACTTCCGAACAGGGGAGAGGGCAGATACGCAGTATTTT
CDR3aa: CASSYFRTGERADTQYF

v_gene: TRBV5-1
d_gene: NA
abundance: few
j_gene: TRBJ2-1
CDR3nt: TGCGCCAGCAGCCCGGATATCGAGCAGTTCTTC
CDR3aa: CASSPDIEQFF

v_gene: TRBV20-1
d_gene: NA
abundance: few
j_gene: TRBJ2-4
CDR3nt: TGCAGTGCTAGGGACTACGGGACCGCGAACTACAATGAGCAGTACTTC
CDR3aa: CSARDYGTANYNEQYF

v_gene: TRBV3-1
d_gene: TRBD1
abundance: NA
j_gene: TRBJ1-1
CDR3nt: TGTGCCAGCAGCCAAGAGCCAGGGGGCGGATTGTGGGCTTTCTTT
CDR3aa: CASSQEPGGGLWAFF

v_gene: TRBV29-1
d_gene: NA
abundance: NA
j_gene: TRBJ2-3
CDR3nt: TGCAGCGTTCGCACAACGGCGGTAGATACGCAGTATTTT
CDR3aa: CSVRTTAVDTQYF

v_gene: TRBV30
d_gene: NA
abundance: once
j_gene: TRBJ2-7
CDR3nt: TGTGCCTGGGGCAGGGTCGCCGAGCAGTACTTC
CDR3aa: CAWGRVAEQYF

v_gene: TRBV7-3
d_gene: NA
abundance: NA
j_gene: TRBJ2-2
CDR3nt: TGTGCCAGCCGAAGCCTATCTAACACCGGGGAGCTGTTTTTT
CDR3aa: CASRSLSNTGELFF

v_gene: TRBV20-1
d_gene: TRBD2
abundance: few
j_gene: TRBJ2-5
CDR3nt: TGCAGTGCCCCGACTAGCGGGGAAGAGACCCAGTACTTC
CDR3aa: CSAPTSGEETQYF

v_gene: TRBV4-3
d_gene: NA
abundance: few
j_gene: TRBJ2-3
CDR3nt: TGCGCCAGCAGCCAAGATAAAGGTGGTGCAGATACGCAGTATTTT
CDR3aa: CASSQDKGGADTQYF

v_gene: TRBV25-1
d_gene: NA
abundance: NA
j_gene: TRBJ1-5
CDR3nt: TGTGCCAGCAGTGGGACTCCGGGAGGGCAGCCCCAGCATTTT
CDR3aa: CASSGTPGGQPQHF

v_gene: TRBV20-1
d_gene: NA
abundance: few
j_gene: TRBJ2-1
CDR3nt: TGCAGTGCTAGAGTAGACGTGAGCTCCTACAATGAGCAGTTCTTC
CDR3aa: CSARVDVSSYNEQFF

v_gene: TRBV28
d_gene: TRBD1
abundance: NA
j_gene: TRBJ1-2
CDR3nt: TGTGCCAGCAGTCCCCGGACAGGGGTTAACTATGGCTACACCTTC
CDR3aa: CASSPRTGVNYGYTF

v_gene: TRBV29-1
d_gene: NA
abundance: NA
j_gene: TRBJ2-7
CDR3nt: TGCCCAATGGGAGAAAGGTCCTACAATGAGCAGTACTTC
CDR3aa: CPMGERSYNEQYF

v_gene: TRBV28
d_gene: TRBD1
abundance: NA
j_gene: TRBJ2-7
CDR3nt: TGTGCCAGCAGAACAACCTCGACAGGGAAGTACGAGCAGTACTTC
CDR3aa: CASRTTSTGKYEQYF

v_gene: TRBV4-3
d_gene: NA
abundance: NA
j_gene: TRBJ1-5
CDR3nt: TGCGCCAGCAGCCAACGGCCCAATCAGCCCCAGCATTTT
CDR3aa: CASSQRPNQPQHF

v_gene: TRBV7-9
d_gene: TRBD1
abundance: few
j_gene: TRBJ1-2
CDR3nt: TGTGCCAGCAGCAACGCCATAGGGTCCACAGGGGGCGTCTATGGCTACACCTTC
CDR3aa: CASSNAIGSTGGVYGYTF

v_gene: TRBV10-2
d_gene: NA
abundance: NA
j_gene: TRBJ2-7
CDR3nt: TGCGCCAGCAAAGCCCAGGCCTACGAGCAGTACTTC
CDR3aa: CASKAQAYEQYF

v_gene: TRBV25-1
d_gene: NA
abundance: NA
j_gene: TRBJ1-5
CDR3nt: TGTGCCAGCCAAACAGGGTCCGTTGGGCCCCAGCATTTT
CDR3aa: CASQTGSVGPQHF

v_gene: TRBV11-3
d_gene: NA
abundance: few
j_gene: TRBJ2-3
CDR3nt: TGTGCCAGCAGCGTAGAGCTTCGGGATACGCAGTATTTT
CDR3aa: CASSVELRDTQYF

v_gene: TRBV10-3
d_gene: NA
abundance: few
j_gene: TRBJ1-2
CDR3nt: TGTGCCACCGAGGACACAACCAACTATGGCTACACCTTC
CDR3aa: CATEDTTNYGYTF

v_gene: TRBV5-1
d_gene: NA
abundance: NA
j_gene: TRBJ2-7
CDR3nt: TGCGCCGGCAGCTTGGCCCCAGAGGCCTCCTACGAGCAGTACTTC
CDR3aa: CAGSLAPEASYEQYF

v_gene: TRBV10-3
d_gene: NA
abundance: few
j_gene: TRBJ2-5
CDR3nt: TGTGCCATCAGTGAGTTGGAGACCCAGTACTTC
CDR3aa: CAISELETQYF

v_gene: TRBV4-3
d_gene: NA
abundance: few
j_gene: TRBJ2-1
CDR3nt: TGCGCCAGCAGCCAAGGACGGGAGAGGTACAATGAGCAGTTCTTC
CDR3aa: CASSQGRERYNEQFF

v_gene: TRBV5-1
d_gene: TRBD1
abundance: NA
j_gene: TRBJ2-2
CDR3nt: TGCGCCAGCAGCACCCAAACAGGGGGTGTAAACACCGGGGAGCTGTTTTTT
CDR3aa: CASSTQTGGVNTGELFF

v_gene: TRBV5-1
d_gene: NA
abundance: NA
j_gene: TRBJ1-1
CDR3nt: TGCGCCAGCAGCCTACCCGGCAGCACTGAAGCTTTCTTT
CDR3aa: CASSLPGSTEAFF

v_gene: TRBV25-1
d_gene: NA
abundance: once
j_gene: TRBJ2-7
CDR3nt: TGTGCCAGCAGTTCCCCCGGTGAGGCCTACGAGCAGTACTTC
CDR3aa: CASSSPGEAYEQYF

v_gene: TRBV6-5
d_gene: NA
abundance: NA
j_gene: TRBJ2-1
CDR3nt: TGTGCCAGCAGTTACTCCGGAGGGTGGGAGACGATAGCAAACAATGAGCAGTTCTTC
CDR3aa: CASSYSGGWETIANNEQFF

v_gene: TRBV11-2
d_gene: NA
abundance: NA
j_gene: TRBJ2-1
CDR3nt: TGTGCCAGCAGTTCCCCGTTGGTACCCCACAATGAGCAGTTCTTC
CDR3aa: CASSSPLVPHNEQFF